This passage covers 10 T cell receptor beta chains from one sample sequenced in a study of blood T cell repertoires in COVID-19. Profiling relied on immunoSEQ multiplex PCR, and the TCRdb table lists in-frame clones only, not all of them. The data contain about 350,000 clones, about nine tenths of them singletons. Material: peripheral blood. Every receptor here comes from a woman aged 45-59 years with COVID-19, enrolled during active disease.

This clone was counted a single time. V gene TRBV7-2 combines with J gene TRBJ1-2, with D maybe TRBD1 (5 bases). CDR3 length: 14 residues. The V gene lost 3 bases and the J gene lost 8 bases, with 16 bases spanning the gap. CDR1 SGHTA and CDR2 FQGNSA come from the germline V gene. CDR3 in amino acids: CASSLAGGASGYTF. CDR3 sequence (DNA): TGTGCCAGCAGCTTGGCGGGGGGTGCTTCAGGCTACACCTTC.

The rearrangement uses TRBV24-1 and TRBJ2-1; D is perhaps TRBD2 (7 bases). The CDR3 has 14 residues. Trimming stripped 0 bases from V and 7 bases from J, with 9 bases between. Germline-derived CDR1 and CDR2 are KGHDR and SFDVKD. The CDR3 reads CATSDLGGANEQFF. The CDR3 region has the DNA TGTGCCACCAGTGATTTGGGGGGGGCAAATGAGCAGTTCTTC.

The V call is TRBV11-3, the J call TRBJ2-7, with TRBD2 matching 11 bases. Trimming cost V 5 bases and J 0 bases; bases outside gene matches: 6. The CDR3 is 16 residues long. Per the germline V gene, CDR1 is SGHNT and CDR2 is YENEEA. CDR3 sequence (DNA): TGTGCCAGCAGCAACAAGGGGACTAGCGGCTCCTACGAGCAGTACTTC. Amino acid sequence: CASSNKGTSGSYEQYF.

The J gene is TRBJ1-4, the V gene TRBV7-9; tentatively, D is TRBD1 (5 bases). With 6 bases removed from V and 0 bases from J, the gap between germline ends came to 8 bases. Germline lookup yields CDR1 SEHNR and CDR2 FQNEAQ (reference sequence). CDR3 length: 14 residues. In nucleotides, the CDR3 is TGTGCCAGCAGTCCGACAGCAACTAATGAAAAACTGTTTTTT. As protein: CASSPTATNEKLFF.

This rearrangement joins TRBV10-1 to TRBJ2-3; 8 nucleotides align to TRBD1. The junction had 10 bases not matched to a gene; V was cut back by 8 bases and J by 6 bases. Germline V gene data show CDR1 as WNHNN and CDR2 as SYGVQD (reference sequence). The CDR3 extends over 14 amino acids. The CDR3 is CASPETGAWDTQYF. CDR3 nucleotide sequence: TGCGCCAGCCCCGAGACAGGGGCGTGGGATACGCAGTATTTT.

For this clone: Other DNA variants within this sample encode the same CDR3. The rearrangement joins TRBV11-2 to TRBJ2-1, with D possibly being TRBD1 (6 bases). This CDR3 is built from 14 residues. Between the trimmed V and J ends, which lost 1 base and 3 bases, there was a span of 7 bases. The germline V gene has CDR1 SGHAT and CDR2 FQNNGV. CDR3 residues: CASSLGTVYNEQFF. Written as DNA, the CDR3 is TGTGCCAGCAGCTTAGGGACAGTCTACAATGAGCAGTTCTTC. The entire variable domain, with the rest obtained from reference TRBV11-2 and TRBJ2-1, is as follows: EAGVAQSPRYKIIEKRQSVAFWCNPISGHATLYWYQQILGQGPKLLIQFQNNGVVDDSQLPKDRFSAERLKGVDSTLKIQPAKLEDSAVYLCASSLGTVYNEQFFGPGTRLTVL.

This rearrangement joins TRBV19 to TRBJ2-2, with D maybe TRBD2 (6 bases). Germline CDR1 reads LNHDA; CDR2 reads SQIVND (reference sequence). The CDR3 extends over 15 amino acids. Trimming cost V 4 bases and J 13 bases, with 22 bases left between them. In DNA form, the CDR3 reads TGTGCCAGTAGTACTTTCTCGGCGGGGTCGCTCGGGCTGTTTTTT. This encodes CASSTFSAGSLGLFF.

The chain recombines TRBV7-9 with TRBJ1-5, with 9 nucleotides matching TRBD1. CDR1 SEHNR and CDR2 FQNEAQ come from the germline V gene (reference sequence). The CDR3 extends over 17 amino acids. V was clipped by 3 bases and J by 3 bases; unmatched bases: 9. The chain's CDR3 is CASSFTTGGSNNQPQHF. The CDR3 nucleotides read TGTGCCAGCAGCTTCACAACAGGGGGCTCGAACAATCAGCCCCAGCATTTT.

J is TRBJ1-1 and V is TRBV7-3, with 9 bases identical to TRBD1. The germline V gene encodes CDR1 SGHTA and CDR2 FQGTGA. After removal of 5 bases from V and 0 bases from J, the junction contained 4 bases not matched to a gene. The CDR3 totals 15 residues. CDR3 residues: CASSVTGGLNTEAFF. The CDR3 nucleotides read TGTGCCAGCAGCGTTACAGGGGGCCTGAACACTGAAGCTTTCTTT.

J is TRBJ1-1 and V is TRBV7-6; the D is unclear. The V gene lost 5 bases and the J gene lost 11 bases, with 24 bases spanning the gap. Per the germline V gene, CDR1 is SGHVS and CDR2 is FNYEAQ. The CDR3 contains 15 residues. CDR3: CASSPTGEQGYFAFF. DNA for the CDR3: TGTGCCAGCAGCCCCACCGGGGAGCAAGGGTATTTTGCTTTCTTT. The full variable domain, in which reference TRBV7-6 and TRBJ1-1 provide the parts outside the CDR3, is GAGVSQSPRYKVTKRGQDVALRCDPISGHVSLYWYRQALGQGPEFLTYFNYEAQQDKSGLPNDRFSAERPEGSISTLTIQRTEQRDSAMYRCASSPTGEQGYFAFFGQGTRLTVV.